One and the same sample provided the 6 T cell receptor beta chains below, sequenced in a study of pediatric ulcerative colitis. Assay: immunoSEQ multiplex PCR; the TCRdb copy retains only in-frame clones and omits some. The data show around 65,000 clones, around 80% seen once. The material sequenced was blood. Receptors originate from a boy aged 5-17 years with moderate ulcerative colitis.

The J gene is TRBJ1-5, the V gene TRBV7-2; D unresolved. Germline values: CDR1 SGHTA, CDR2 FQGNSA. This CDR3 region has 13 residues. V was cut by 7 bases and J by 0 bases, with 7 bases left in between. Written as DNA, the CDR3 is TGTGCCAGCAAAGACTATAGCAATCAGCCCCAGCATTTT. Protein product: CASKDYSNQPQHF.

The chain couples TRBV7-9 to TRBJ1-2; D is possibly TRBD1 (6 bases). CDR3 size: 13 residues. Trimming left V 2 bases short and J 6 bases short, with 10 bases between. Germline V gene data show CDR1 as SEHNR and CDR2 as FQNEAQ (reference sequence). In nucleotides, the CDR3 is TGTGCCAGCAGCTTATACAGGGTAAATGGCTACACCTTC. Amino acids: CASSLYRVNGYTF.

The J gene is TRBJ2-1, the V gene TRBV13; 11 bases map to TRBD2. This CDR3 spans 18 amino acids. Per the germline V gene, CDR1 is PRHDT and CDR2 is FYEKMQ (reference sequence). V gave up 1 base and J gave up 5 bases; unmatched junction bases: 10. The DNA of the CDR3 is TGTGCCAGCAGCTTAGCACTAGCGGGAGTTATTAGGAACAATGAGCAGTTCTTC. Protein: CASSLALAGVIRNNEQFF.

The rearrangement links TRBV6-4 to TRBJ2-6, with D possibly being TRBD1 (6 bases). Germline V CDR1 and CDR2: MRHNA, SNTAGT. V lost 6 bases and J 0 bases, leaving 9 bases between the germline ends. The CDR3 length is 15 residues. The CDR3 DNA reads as TGTGCCAGCAGGGGGGCAGACTCTGGGGCCAACGTCCTGACTTTC. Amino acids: CASRGADSGANVLTF.

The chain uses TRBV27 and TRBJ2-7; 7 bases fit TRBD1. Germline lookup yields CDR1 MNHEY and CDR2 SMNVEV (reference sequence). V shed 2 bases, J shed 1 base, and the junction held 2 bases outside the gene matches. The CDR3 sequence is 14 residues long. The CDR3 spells CASSLDRVSYEQYF. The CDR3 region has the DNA TGTGCCAGCAGTTTAGACAGGGTTTCCTACGAGCAGTACTTC.

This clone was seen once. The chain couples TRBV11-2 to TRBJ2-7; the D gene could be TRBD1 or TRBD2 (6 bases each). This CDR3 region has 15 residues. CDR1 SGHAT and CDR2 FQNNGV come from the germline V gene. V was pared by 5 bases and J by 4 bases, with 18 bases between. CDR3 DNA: TGTGCCAGCAGCCCCTCCGGGCAGGGGACTTACGAGCAGTACTTC. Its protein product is CASSPSGQGTYEQYF.